Below, 21 T cell receptor beta chains from the same sample are listed, as sequenced in a study of early T cells in non-severe SARS-CoV-2 infection. TCRdb re-analysed the 5' RACE reads in MiXCR, keeping a single row per CDR3 protein. Here the sample spans tens of thousands of distinct CDR3 sequences, 3.6% being singletons. Source material: whole blood. The receptors here all came from an adult who was a healthcare worker with PCR-confirmed SARS-CoV-2 infection or an uninfected control (not recorded which).

This chain joins TRBV19 and TRBJ2-7; D is uncertain. V lost 3 bases and J 3 bases, leaving 12 bases between the germline ends. This CDR3 has 14 amino acids. Germline loops: CDR1 LNHDA, CDR2 SQIVND (reference sequence). The CDR3 bases are TGTGCCAGTAGTATCGGCAGGTTGAACTACGAGCAGTACTTC. The encoded protein is CASSIGRLNYEQYF.

This clonotype was seen a few times. The V and J genes are TRBV7-8 and TRBJ2-3; 8 nucleotides agree with TRBD1. Germline V CDR1 and CDR2: SGHVS, FQNEAQ. The ends lost 5 bases at V and 6 bases at J; junction bases unmatched: 10. The CDR3 is 15 amino acids. In DNA form, the CDR3 reads TGTGCCAGCAGCGGAAGGACAGGGCCTGGCGATACGCAGTATTTT. Translating it yields CASSGRTGPGDTQYF.

J is TRBJ2-5 and V is TRBV7-8; 12 bases map to TRBD2. From germline, CDR1 is SGHVS and CDR2 FQNEAQ. The CDR3 covers 18 residues. Losses at the gene ends were 4 bases for V and 0 bases for J; bases not matched to a gene: 9. The CDR3 protein is CASSWRLAGAQHQETQYF. The CDR3, as DNA: TGTGCCAGCAGCTGGCGACTAGCGGGAGCCCAACACCAAGAGACCCAGTACTTC.

This clonotype showed up many times. The J gene is TRBJ2-3, the V gene TRBV11-2; D remains ambiguous. The CDR3 consists of 12 residues. Trimming took 5 bases from V and 6 from J, leaving 9 bases between them. The germline gives CDR1 SGHAT, CDR2 FQNNGV. CDR3 loop: CASSPVRDTQYF. CDR3 DNA sequence: TGTGCCAGCAGCCCCGTCAGGGATACGCAGTATTTT.

This clonotype is classed as medium-sized. The chain carries TRBV5-6 and TRBJ1-4; perhaps TRBD1 as D (5 bases). Germline V gene lookup returns CDR1 SGHDT and CDR2 YYEEEE. This CDR3 is built from 16 residues. V was trimmed by 4 bases and J by 0 bases, leaving 13 bases between them. The CDR3 nucleotides are TGTGCCAGCAGCGGGGGATGGAAAGCAACTAATGAAAAACTGTTTTTT. This translates into CASSGGWKATNEKLFF.

This clonotype is deemed medium-sized. V and J are TRBV7-6 and TRBJ2-1, with a tentative D call TRBD2 (6 bases). Germline CDR1 and CDR2: SGHVS and FNYEAQ. This CDR3 has 12 amino acids. V lost 5 bases, J lost 6 bases, and 8 bases lay in between. The CDR3 DNA reads TGTGCCAGCAGCCGGGGAGGCAATGAGCAGTTCTTC. Residues: CASSRGGNEQFF.

This rearrangement joins TRBV5-1 to TRBJ2-5; no clear D gene. The CDR3 has 15 residues. V was shortened by 5 bases and J by 1 base, with 15 bases between the two germline ends. Germline CDR1 and CDR2: SGHRS and YFSETQ. The CDR3 bases are TGCGCCAGCAGTATCCCCCGTCTTTCCCAAGAGACCCAGTACTTC. Translating gives CASSIPRLSQETQYF.

This clonotype was detected many times. The chain is built from TRBV9 and TRBJ2-5, with D hard to call. This CDR3 contains 14 residues. The ends were cut back, 3 bases at V and 1 base at J, with 10 bases in the middle. Germline V gives CDR1 SGDLS, CDR2 YYNGEE. The DNA for the CDR3 is TGTGCCAGCAGCGCAAGCGAAGCCCAAGAGACCCAGTACTTC. As protein: CASSASEAQETQYF.

This clonotype has at least ten counts. The CDR3 DNA is TGTGCCAGCAGCCCCGGGACCTACGAGCAGTACTTC. Protein product: CASSPGTYEQYF. V gene TRBV6-6 combines with J gene TRBJ2-7; D may be TRBD2 (5 bases). The V gene's germline CDR1 is MNHNY and CDR2 SVGAGI (reference sequence). V was pared by 6 bases and J by 2 bases, with 8 bases between. The CDR3 contains 12 residues.

This chain uses TRBV19 with TRBJ2-5; D is possibly TRBD1 (6 bases). CDR3 length: 15 amino acids. The germline CDR1 and CDR2 sequences are LNHDA and SQIVND (reference sequence). V was pared by 8 bases and J by 5 bases, with 21 bases between. CDR3 sequence reads: CASSPGDNEIETQYF. The CDR3 DNA sequence: TGTGCCAGTTCTCCCGGGGACAACGAGATCGAGACCCAGTACTTC.

This clonotype has just a few counts. CDR3 DNA sequence: TGCACCATCTCCCGACTGGGCACCTACGAGCAGTACTTC. This gives the protein CTISRLGTYEQYF. The genes are TRBV29-1 and TRBJ2-7; unclear D gene. The CDR3 sequence is 13 residues long. Germline lookup yields CDR1 SQVTM and CDR2 ANQGSEA.

This clonotype was observed many times. The genes are TRBV27 and TRBJ2-1; a possible D gene is TRBD2 (6 bases). The CDR3 consists of 13 residues. V was trimmed by 8 bases and J by 8 bases, leaving 16 bases between them. In germline, CDR1 is MNHEY, CDR2 SMNVEV (reference sequence). The CDR3: CASGIWGRHEQFF. The CDR3 coding sequence is TGTGCCAGCGGGATTTGGGGGAGGCATGAGCAGTTCTTC.

This clonotype was counted at least ten times. CDR3 nucleotides: TGTGCCAGCAGGGGGGGTCTCACAGATACGCAGTATTTT. Translating gives CASRGGLTDTQYF. The J gene is TRBJ2-3, the V gene TRBV5-6; the D gene is possibly TRBD2 (6 bases). Looked up from germline, CDR1 is SGHDT and CDR2 is YYEEEE. V was trimmed by 5 bases and J by 2 bases, leaving 9 bases between them. This CDR3 spans 13 amino acids.

This clonotype was seen repeatedly, ten times or more. The chain is built from TRBV12-2 and TRBJ2-7; the D call in the table, TRBD2, was not verified against the DNA. TRBV12-2 is a listed pseudogene. This CDR3 is built from 16 residues. The CDR3 coding sequence is TGTGCAAGTCGCTTAGTAATGAGGGCAAGGTTGTGCGAGCAGTACTTC. Encoded protein: CASRLVMRARLCEQYF.

This clonotype has at least ten counts. The gene calls are TRBV24-1 and TRBJ2-1; TRBD2 matches 7 bases. The V segment lost 3 bases and the J segment 5 bases; nucleotides outside the gene matches: 6. Germline V gene lookup returns CDR1 KGHDR and CDR2 SFDVKD. The CDR3 is made up of 15 amino acids. The CDR3 nucleotides are TGTGCCACCAGTGATCCGACTAGCACGCACAATGAGCAGTTCTTC. It is translated as CATSDPTSTHNEQFF.

V usage is TRBV6-2 or TRBV6-3 and J usage is TRBJ2-1, with D maybe TRBD1 (5 bases). Germline-derived CDR1 and CDR2 are MNHEY and SVGEGT. CDR3 length: 14 residues. The V and J ends lost 0 bases and 3 bases respectively, with 6 bases between them. The DNA of the CDR3 is TGTGCCAGCAGTTACTCAGGGGTCTACAATGAGCAGTTCTTC. It yields the protein CASSYSGVYNEQFF.

This clonotype ranks as medium-sized. The chain recombines TRBV11-3 with TRBJ2-1; D is uncertain. The CDR3 extends over 15 amino acids. V shed 2 bases and J shed 0 bases, with 8 bases lying between them. Germline V gives CDR1 SGHNT, CDR2 YENEEA. CDR3 amino acids: CASSLNLDSYNEQFF. The CDR3, as DNA: TGTGCCAGCAGCTTAAACCTTGACTCCTACAATGAGCAGTTCTTC.

This clonotype was observed many times. The gene calls are TRBV5-6 and TRBJ1-2, with TRBD1 matching 7 bases. Germline CDR1 and CDR2: SGHDT and YYEEEE. The ends lost 4 bases at V and 8 bases at J; junction bases unmatched: 5. The CDR3 runs to 12 residues. The CDR3 nucleotides read TGTGCCAGCAGCCTGGGGACAGCAGGCTACACCTTC. Translation: CASSLGTAGYTF. Drawing the rest from reference TRBV5-6 and TRBJ1-2, the complete variable domain is DAGVTQSPTHLIKTRGQQVTLRCSPKSGHDTVSWYQQALGQGPQFIFQYYEEEERQRGNFPDRFSGHQFPNYSSELNVNALLLGDSALYLCASSLGTAGYTFGSGTRLTVV.

This clonotype showed up many times. One end of the junction fails to match germline, which may point to a read error. The V gene is TRBV7-7, the J gene TRBJ2-2, with 8 bases matching TRBD2. Germline-derived CDR1 and CDR2 are SSHAT and FNYEAQ (reference sequence). The CDR3 has 15 amino acids. CDR3 amino acids: CASSLGREGTGELFF. CDR3 nucleotide sequence: TGTGCTAGCAGCTTAGGACGGGAGGGCACCGGGGAGCTGTTTTTT.

There are many counts of this clonotype. This chain uses TRBV6-5 with TRBJ2-3, with D possibly called TRBD1 or TRBD2 (6 bases each). Germline CDR1 MNHEY, CDR2 SVGAGI. The V end was cut by 3 bases, the J end by 8 bases, with 15 bases between. The CDR3 sequence is 14 residues long. CDR3 in DNA: TGTGCCAGCAGTTATGAAGGCGAGGGGGGTACGCAGTATTTT. Protein product: CASSYEGEGGTQYF.

This clonotype has ten or more counts. The genes are TRBV5-1 and TRBJ2-3; 7 nucleotides match TRBD2. The CDR3 runs to 18 residues. Germline V gene data show CDR1 as SGHRS and CDR2 as YFSETQ. V lost 1 base, J lost 8 bases, and 19 bases stayed unmatched. CDR3 DNA: TGCGCCAGCAGCTTGAATCCTCCTGGGCTAGCGGCGGCAGGTACGCAGTATTTT. Amino acids: CASSLNPPGLAAAGTQYF.